The present T cell receptor (beta chain) was sequenced within a study of blood T cell repertoires in COVID-19. The ends lost 6 bases at V and 1 base at J; junction bases unmatched: 8. This CDR3 region has 16 residues. Per germline, CDR1 WSHSY and CDR2 SAAADI. Libraries were prepared by immunoSEQ multiplex PCR; TCRdb keeps only in-frame clonotypes and omits some of them. Of about 140,000 clones detected, 76% appear once; the ten largest clones hold 4.5%. In its sample, this clone was seen a few times. The sample comprised peripheral blood. This clonotype was obtained from a woman older than 75 with active or convalescent COVID-19. This chain joins TRBV10-2 and TRBJ1-2; 10 nucleotides agree with TRBD1. The CDR3 coding sequence is TGCGCCAGCAGACCTGACAGGGGGCGAAGTAACTATGGCTACACCTTC. This sequence encodes CASRPDRGRSNYGYTF.